This TCR beta chain originates from a study of blood T cell repertoires in COVID-19 (dated by TCRdb to 2019 to 2021). General notes on the study: Collaborator samples came from the United States, Italy and Spain and covered acute and convalescent phases of COVID-19. The repertoires were released in a freely available public database intended as a resource for research on the immune response to SARS-CoV-2. A de-identified subject ID, COVID-19 status, age in years and sex were almost always included in the sample metadata. HLA class I and class II types, where available, came from metadata supplied by the sample provider rather than from assay-based typing. The material from the prospective study consisted of cDNA or gDNA derived from T cells, B-cell-depleted T cells, or PBMCs. Subjects who had been exposed to COVID-19, were actively infected with it, or had recovered from it provided the deeply sampled blood TCRbeta repertoires that made up the dataset. The samples were drawn from two sources: the first 160 participants of the ongoing ImmuneRACE study, and 1,200 or so subjects contributed by 6 global collaborators.

Its CDR3 holds 16 amino acids, cysteine through phenylalanine. Solely the CDR3 DNA is kept, with 48 bases framed from the first base. The germline V gene provides CDR1 KGHDR and CDR2 SFDVKD. V is clipped by 0 bases and J by 1 base, and the sequence between their germline boundaries is 6 bases long. General findings and caveats noted by the study authors: The amount of clinical and demographic metadata varied by source and participant and was provided uncurated.

TCRbeta CDR3 regions were amplified from genomic DNA using the immunoSEQ Assay, a bias-controlled multiplex PCR. In the paper's pipeline: The number of nucleated cells in each sample was estimated from the amplification of reference gene primers within the assay. Sequence reads were collapsed and filtered to measure the absolute abundance of every unique TCRbeta CDR3 rearrangement. For each sample, productive Simpson clonality was calculated as the square root of Simpson's diversity index over productive rearrangements. TCRdb mirrors the immuneACCESS table, restricted to in-frame sequences. Some clones are absent from its copies; in checked studies, under half trace to an unresolved V gene, and the reason for the others is unknown. V, J and clone size derive from that table, while D and trimming were established from the DNA sequence. The sample includes about 300,000 clones, with 80% to 95% observed a single time. The ten largest clones take up under 7% of the sample.

On this clone itself: Its binding antigen is unknown. Base qualities are not provided; no much larger clone lies one nucleotide away.

One collaborating source in Seattle enrolled patients while the patients were actively infected and followed the patients over time throughout the course of disease. The collaborating institutions used their own protocols to collect whole blood in K2EDTA tubes. Collaborator samples were shipped for TCRbeta analysis as frozen whole blood, isolated PBMCs, or DNA extracted from either sample type. Sequencing used peripheral blood. The clonotype was recovered from a woman in her 30s with COVID-19, enrolled during active disease. The sequence links TRBV24-1 to TRBJ2-6; TRBD2 is a possible D gene, resting on 5 matching bases. The CDR3 here reads CATSDLEGSGANVLTF. The DNA sequence follows: TGTGCCACCAGTGATTTGGAGGGTTCTGGGGCCAACGTCCTGACTTTC.